Listed below are T cell receptor beta chains from one sample, sequenced in a study of blood T cell repertoires in COVID-19. The assay was immunoSEQ multiplex PCR, and TCRdb's table has in-frame clones only and misses some. The sample has more than 150,000 clones; about four fifths are singletons. Source material: peripheral blood. All receptors come from a woman older than 75 with COVID-19, enrolled during active disease. CDR3s include the opening cysteine and the closing phenylalanine or tryptophan. Fields, in order: D gene, J gene, V gene, clone size, CDR3 DNA, CDR3 protein. D genes are given only for firm matches. The size field is filled for only some rows; it gives once, few, many or a size class.

>TRBD1|TRBJ2-3|TRBV6-2/TRBV6-3|.
TGTGCCAGCAGTTCATTCCGGGACAGGGACGGCACAGATACGCAGTATTTT
CASSSFRDRDGTDTQYF
>.|TRBJ1-5|TRBV5-1|once
TGCGCCAGCAGCTTGAGAGGGGAGGAACAGCCCCAGCATTTT
CASSLRGEEQPQHF
>.|TRBJ1-6|TRBV7-9|.
TGTGCCAGCAGCTTAGGTCCGGGGGGGTATAATTCACCCCTCCACTTT
CASSLGPGGYNSPLHF
>.|TRBJ2-7|TRBV5-5|.
TGTGCCAGCAGCTTGCCGACCGGAGTGGAGCAGTACTTC
CASSLPTGVEQYF
>.|TRBJ1-6|TRBV12-3/TRBV12-4|.
TGTGCCAGCAGTTTGGCGGCGGATTCACCCCTCCACTTT
CASSLAADSPLHF
>TRBD1|TRBJ2-7|TRBV11-2|.
TGTGCCAGCAGCCGGGACAGCTCCTACGAGCAGTACTTC
CASSRDSSYEQYF
>.|TRBJ2-7|TRBV7-9|few
TGTGCCAGCAGCTTTGGGCCGGGGAGTGGTGGGGAGCAGTACTTC
CASSFGPGSGGEQYF
>TRBD2|TRBJ2-1|TRBV27|.
TGTGCCAGCGCCTGGGGGGTAGAGAGCGGGAGAGGCTACAATGAGCAGTTCTTC
CASAWGVESGRGYNEQFF
>.|TRBJ1-1|TRBV28|.
TGTGCCAGCAGTATTCAGGGGCGAGCTTTCTTT
CASSIQGRAFF
>.|TRBJ2-1|TRBV24-1|.
TGTGCCACCAGTGGTGGGGGCGCCTACAATGAGCAGTTCTTC
CATSGGGAYNEQFF
>.|TRBJ1-2|TRBV29-1|few
TGCAGCGTTGGGGGACAAAAAGGCTACACCTTC
CSVGGQKGYTF
>TRBD1|TRBJ1-5|TRBV10-2|.
TGCGCCAGCACAGGGGGGTACAGCAATCAGCCCCAGCATTTT
CASTGGYSNQPQHF
>.|TRBJ2-7|TRBV4-1|few
TGCGCCAGCAGCCAAGATCAAGCCGTCTACGAGCAGTACTTC
CASSQDQAVYEQYF
>TRBD1|TRBJ1-1|TRBV7-8|once
TGTGCCAGCAGCAGTCGACAGGGGGCGGACACTGAAGCTTTCTTT
CASSSRQGADTEAFF
>.|TRBJ1-6|TRBV3-1/TRBV3-2|.
TGTGCCAGCAGCGACACCTTTATTGATTCACCCCTCCACTTT
CASSDTFIDSPLHF
>.|TRBJ1-6|TRBV30|.
TGTGCCTGGAGCACAGGGTATCAGGATTCACCCCTCCACTTT
CAWSTGYQDSPLHF
>.|TRBJ2-1|TRBV19|.
TGTGCCAGTAGTTTCCGAGGGGGCAATGAGCAGTTCTTC
CASSFRGGNEQFF
>TRBD1|TRBJ1-6|TRBV6-5|.
TGTGCCACCTCATATGCAGGGGGCGATTCACCCCTCCACTTT
CATSYAGGDSPLHF
>.|TRBJ2-1|TRBV14|.
TGTGCCAGCAGCCAAGTTACCTACAATGAGCAGTTCTTC
CASSQVTYNEQFF
>.|TRBJ2-3|TRBV10-3|.
TGTGCCATCAGGGAACTAGGTAGCACAGATACGCAGTATTTT
CAIRELGSTDTQYF
>TRBD2|TRBJ2-3|TRBV5-6|.
TGTGCCAGCAGCCGGAGGGTAGCGGGAGCGACAGATACGCAGTATTTT
CASSRRVAGATDTQYF
>.|TRBJ1-3|TRBV27|.
TGTGCCAGCAGTTTAACAGGCAGGAGCTCTGGAAACACCATATATTTT
CASSLTGRSSGNTIYF
>TRBD1|TRBJ1-6|TRBV5-1|.
TGCGCCAGCAGTCTGATCCCAGGACAGGGTGGTTCACCCCTCCACTTT
CASSLIPGQGGSPLHF
>.|TRBJ2-3|TRBV4-1|few
TGCGCCAGCAGCCAAGATTATACGTCGGGAGGCACAGATACGCAGTATTTT
CASSQDYTSGGTDTQYF
>.|TRBJ1-5|TRBV7-6|few
TGTGCCAGCAGCTTAGGCGGGGCCTATCAGCCCCAGCATTTT
CASSLGGAYQPQHF
>.|TRBJ2-1|TRBV5-6|.
TGTGCCAGCAGCTTGCAGGGCGCCTACAATGAGCAGTTCTTC
CASSLQGAYNEQFF
>.|TRBJ2-3|TRBV2|.
TGTGCCAGCAGCGCTAACGGAAGGGGAGATACGCAGTATTTT
CASSANGRGDTQYF
>.|TRBJ1-1|TRBV11-1|.
TGTGCCAGCAGCCCCTCGACCCCCGGGGAGGGCACTGAAGCTTTCTTT
CASSPSTPGEGTEAFF
>.|TRBJ2-1|TRBV24-1|few
TGTGCCACCAGTGATTTTGGGAGGAATGAGCAGTTCTTC
CATSDFGRNEQFF
>TRBD1|TRBJ1-1|TRBV4-2|.
TGTGCCAGCAGCCAACAACCAACCTCGACAGGGGGCACTGAAGCTTTCTTT
CASSQQPTSTGGTEAFF
>TRBD2|TRBJ2-5|TRBV10-3|.
TGTGCCATCAGTGAGATAGCGGGAGGAGGGGAGGAGACCCAGTACTTC
CAISEIAGGGEETQYF
>TRBD2|TRBJ2-7|TRBV5-4|few
TGTGCCAGCAGAACTAGCGGGGGGAGCGAGCAGTACTTC
CASRTSGGSEQYF
>TRBD2|TRBJ2-7|TRBV7-2|.
TGTGCCAGCAGCCCGGGACTAGCGCAGACCTACGAGCAGTACTTC
CASSPGLAQTYEQYF
>TRBD1|TRBJ2-1|TRBV30|few
TGTGCCTGGAGTAAGACAGGGAATGAGCAGTTCTTC
CAWSKTGNEQFF
>.|TRBJ1-1|TRBV19|.
TGTGCCAGTAGTATGAGCACTGAAGCTTTCTTT
CASSMSTEAFF
>TRBD1|TRBJ1-1|TRBV28|few
TGTGCCAGCAGTTCGTACAGGGGGAACACTGAAGCTTTCTTT
CASSSYRGNTEAFF
>TRBD2|TRBJ2-5|TRBV27|.
TGTGCCAGCAGTTTGCGGCGAGCGGTCGGGGGGGAAGAGACCCAGTACTTC
CASSLRRAVGGEETQYF
>TRBD2|TRBJ2-1|TRBV5-4|.
TGTGCCAGCAGCTTGGGCGGGGGATACAATGAGCAGTTCTTC
CASSLGGGYNEQFF
>.|TRBJ2-5|TRBV5-1|.
TGCGCCAGCAGCTTGGCCCCCGACAGGCCGGGGACCCAGTACTTC
CASSLAPDRPGTQYF
>.|TRBJ2-1|TRBV19|once
TGTGCCAGTACCGCTTGGGCTGGCGATGAGCAGTTCTTC
CASTAWAGDEQFF
>TRBD1|TRBJ1-6|TRBV11-2|.
TGTGCCAGCAGCCCAGGGACAGTTTATAATTCACCCCTCCACTTT
CASSPGTVYNSPLHF